This is a list of T cell receptor beta chains from one sample in a study of blood T cell repertoires in COVID-19. TCRdb's table, derived via immunoSEQ multiplex PCR, lists solely in-frame clones and lacks some. The data show about 290,000 clones, with about 82% seen just once and less than 4.5% held by the top ten. Input material: peripheral blood. Receptor source: a woman in her fifties or sixties with active or convalescent COVID-19. The CDR3 runs from the conserved cysteine through the conserved F or W. The D gene is left open where the match is weak. The listing skips clone size in some rows; elsewhere it reads once, few, many or a size class.

CDR3aa,d_gene,v_gene,abundance,j_gene
CASSRILGTGNTEAFF,TRBD1,TRBV5-1,.,TRBJ1-1
CASSQGLGAETQYF,.,TRBV4-2,.,TRBJ2-5
CASTPDGQGFATIYF,TRBD1,TRBV9,.,TRBJ1-3
CASSPRTSGNSYNEQFF,TRBD2,TRBV13,.,TRBJ2-1
CAISEGTLDSNQPQHF,.,TRBV10-3,.,TRBJ1-5
CASSSIAGGPREETQYF,TRBD2,TRBV6-2/TRBV6-3,.,TRBJ2-5
CASTAVYEQYF,.,TRBV2,once,TRBJ2-7
CASSISGRLYGYTF,.,TRBV28,.,TRBJ1-2
CASSLSRVNSPLHF,.,TRBV10-1,.,TRBJ1-6
CASRPTGQNTEAFF,.,TRBV6-2/TRBV6-3,once,TRBJ1-1
CASSLMRTTSYEQYF,.,TRBV5-5,.,TRBJ2-7
CASSPWTGQNYGYTF,TRBD1,TRBV5-1,.,TRBJ1-2
CASSPRAMGAGEQYF,.,TRBV3-1/TRBV3-2,.,TRBJ2-7
CASTSRLAGARKLTTDTQYF,TRBD2,TRBV19,.,TRBJ2-3
CATSRDRGNYGYTF,TRBD1,TRBV15,.,TRBJ1-2
CASSLVDRLNYGYTF,.,TRBV5-6,.,TRBJ1-2
CASSIRQNTEAFF,.,TRBV9,.,TRBJ1-1